These 8 T cell receptor beta chains were all obtained from the same sample, sequenced in a study of blood T cells in healthy people across ages. The authors ran a second PCR of roughly 7 to 11 cycles using a sample-barcoded 5' primer and a J-beta primer mix. Each CDR3 protein is one row after TCRdb ran MiXCR on the 5' RACE reads. The sample includes roughly 1,000,000 distinct CDR3 sequences, about 23% of them seen just once. Another study also made use of these data, one on T cells of mothers and their children.

Sequencing used blood. Receptors were obtained from a girl aged 2 to 10 in good health.

The chain recombines TRBV4-3 with TRBJ2-7; D gene ambiguous. CDR3 length: 13 amino acids. The V gene's germline CDR1 is LGHNA and CDR2 YSLEER. V lost 0 bases and J lost 4, with 7 bases in between. This CDR3 is CASSQEQNYEQYF. CDR3 bases: TGCGCCAGCAGCCAAGAACAGAATTACGAGCAGTACTTC.

This clonotype was picked up a small number of times. This chain links TRBV6-5 with TRBJ2-2; TRBD1 or TRBD2 may be the D gene (5 bases each). CDR3 length equals 17 residues. The ends were cut back, 0 bases at V and 2 bases at J, with 13 bases in the middle. The germline V gene encodes CDR1 MNHEY and CDR2 SVGAGI. This CDR3 reads CASSYSNLGANTGELFF. The CDR3 nucleotides read TGTGCCAGCAGTTACTCGAACCTCGGGGCAAACACCGGGGAGCTGTTTTTT.

This clonotype was counted a few times. The chain carries TRBV29-1 and TRBJ1-5; tentative D call: TRBD1 (5 bases). The CDR3 runs 12 residues. V dropped 4 bases and J dropped 6 bases, with 10 bases sitting between them. Germline loops: CDR1 SQVTM, CDR2 ANQGSEA. CDR3 amino acids: CSVGEGTQPQHF. CDR3 in DNA: TGCAGCGTTGGGGAAGGGACTCAGCCCCAGCATTTT.

This clonotype was recorded a few times. The chain employs TRBV7-2 and TRBJ2-5, with D possibly matching TRBD2 (5 bases). This CDR3 spans 14 amino acids. V lost 6 bases and J 9 bases, leaving 20 bases between the germline ends. Germline CDR1 SGHTA, CDR2 FQGNSA. The CDR3 loop is CASRPGPDSGAQYF. The CDR3 bases are TGTGCCAGCAGACCAGGCCCGGACTCTGGGGCCCAGTACTTC.

This rearrangement joins TRBV4-3 to TRBJ2-1, with TRBD2 matching 15 bases. Germline CDR1 reads LGHNA; CDR2 reads YSLEER. The junction had 11 bases not matched to a gene; V was cut back by 3 bases and J by 8 bases. This CDR3 is 18 amino acids long. Written as DNA, the CDR3 is TGCGCCAGCAGCCACTCCGTCGGGACTAGCGGGGGGACTGATGAGCAGTTCTTC. Protein: CASSHSVGTSGGTDEQFF.

This clonotype was observed a few times. The rearrangement joins TRBV6-6 to TRBJ1-4; 9 nucleotides match TRBD1. V was clipped by 5 bases and J by 7 bases; unmatched bases: 8. The germline gives CDR1 MNHNY, CDR2 SVGAGI (reference sequence). This CDR3 spans 15 amino acids. The CDR3 nucleotides read TGTGCCAGCAGTCGTTCCGGGACAGGGAGTGAAAAACTGTTTTTT. Translation gives CASSRSGTGSEKLFF.

This clonotype was seen a few times. V and J are TRBV29-1 and TRBJ2-5, with TRBD2 matching over 10 bases. The J call may be in error: the DNA end matches TRBJ2-7 better. The CDR3 covers 14 residues. Germline lookup yields CDR1 SQVTM and CDR2 ANQGSEA. The DNA for the CDR3 is TGCAGCGTTGCCCTAGCGGGGGAATACTACGAGCAGTACTTC. Residues: CSVALAGEYYEQYF.

This rearrangement joins TRBV27 to TRBJ2-7; D gene uncertain. Gene TRBJ2-5 matches the end of the DNA better, so the J call may be wrong. The CDR3 is 16 amino acids. The germline CDR1 and CDR2 sequences are MNHEY and SMNVEV (reference sequence). The CDR3 nucleotides read TGTGCCAGCAGTCCCCTGGGTGCGGTAGGCTCGGAGACCCAGTACTTC. It encodes CASSPLGAVGSETQYF.